The 14 T cell receptor beta chains below come from one sample, sequenced in a study of human T cells and chemical hapten exposure. This sample's time point: patch test 1, 2 weeks after DPC sensitization. The sample's treatment: therapeutic diphenylcyclopropenone sensitization with weekly scalp DPC. MiXCR, run by TCRdb on the RACE reads, gives a single entry per CDR3 protein. In the table there are 370,000 or so distinct CDR3 sequences, around 4.8% of which are singletons. The starting material was whole blood, obtained in connection with sensitization to the hapten diphenylcyclopropenone (DPC). The receptors were sampled from a woman between 45 and 60 years old with alopecia areata. Some clones in this sample may be carry-over from other donors' samples.

There are many counts of this clonotype. The chain links TRBV9 to TRBJ1-2; 12 positions match TRBD1. With 3 bases clipped from V and 8 bases from J, the junction kept 5 bases outside the gene matches. This CDR3 is 14 amino acids long. Germline CDR1 SGDLS, CDR2 YYNGEE. DNA for the CDR3: TGTGCCAGCAGCGCGGGACAGGGGGCGTTCGGCTACACCTTC. Amino acids: CASSAGQGAFGYTF.

This clonotype has only a few counts. The V gene is TRBV6-6, the J gene TRBJ2-7, with no clear D. CDR1 MNHNY and CDR2 SVGAGI come from the germline V gene (reference sequence). The CDR3 has 14 residues. Trimming removed 4 bases at V and 2 bases at J, with 12 bases between. The CDR3 spells CASSFPDTTYEQYF. CDR3 DNA: TGTGCCAGCAGTTTTCCCGATACCACCTACGAGCAGTACTTC.

The rearrangement joins TRBV6-6 to TRBJ2-7, with D uncertain. The ends were cut back, 10 bases at V and 3 bases at J, with 19 bases in the middle. Germline V gene lookup returns CDR1 MNHNY and CDR2 SVGAGI (reference sequence). CDR3 length: 14 residues. DNA of the CDR3: TGTGCCACTCCCGATAGTGGCCGTTGCTACGAGCAGTACTTC. This codes for CATPDSGRCYEQYF.

This clonotype occurred a few times. This sequence joins TRBV9 and TRBJ2-7; TRBD2 is a possible D gene (6 bases). This CDR3 comprises 14 residues. Germline V gene sequence: CDR1 SGDLS, CDR2 YYNGEE. V was pared by 4 bases and J by 4 bases, with 15 bases between. CDR3 coding DNA: TGTGCCAGCAGCTCTGGGGACTCAAATTACGAGCAGTACTTC. Encoded protein: CASSSGDSNYEQYF.

This clonotype has a count of ten or more. The chain is built from TRBV20-1 and TRBJ2-3; D not resolved. Germline CDR1 reads DFQATT; CDR2 reads SNEGSKA (reference sequence). V was cut by 0 bases and J by 0 bases, with 10 bases left in between. The CDR3 is made up of 15 amino acids. As DNA, the CDR3 is TGCAGTGCTAGAGATCCTGGAACTAGCACAGATACGCAGTATTTT. Translated: CSARDPGTSTDTQYF.

This clonotype has ten or more counts. The rearrangement joins TRBV7-9 to TRBJ2-7, with 7 bases matching TRBD1. V gave up 4 bases and J gave up 9 bases; unmatched junction bases: 9. The length of the CDR3 is 13 residues. Germline assignment: CDR1 SEHNR and CDR2 FQNEAQ (reference sequence). CDR3 DNA sequence: TGTGCCAGCAGCTACGGACAGGACTTAGGGCAGTACTTC. It yields the protein CASSYGQDLGQYF.

The chain employs TRBV5-6 and TRBJ1-1; a possible D gene is TRBD1 (5 bases). CDR3 length: 15 amino acids. Germline V lookup: CDR1 SGHDT, CDR2 YYEEEE. Trimming pared 2 bases from V and 0 bases from J, leaving 11 bases between. The CDR3, as DNA: TGTGCCAGCAGCTTTGCGGGACTGGTGAACACTGAAGCTTTCTTT. This gives the protein CASSFAGLVNTEAFF.

This clonotype appeared many times. The chain has TRBV28 and TRBJ2-3, with TRBD2 matching over 8 bases. After removal of 4 bases from V and 4 bases from J, the junction contained 7 bases not matched to a gene. This CDR3 is 15 amino acids long. Germline CDR1 and CDR2: MDHEN and SYDVKM. The CDR3 sequence is CASSSQSGGPDTQYF. CDR3 DNA sequence: TGTGCCAGCAGTTCCCAGTCGGGAGGGCCAGATACGCAGTATTTT. Based on the CDR3 plus reference TRBV28 and TRBJ2-3, the full variable domain is DVKVTQSSRYLVKRTGEKVFLECVQDMDHENMFWYRQDPGLGLRLIYFSYDVKMKEKGDIPEGYSVSREKKERFSLILESASTNQTSMYLCASSSQSGGPDTQYFGPGTRLTVL.

Ten or more counts support this clonotype. The chain carries TRBV12-3 or TRBV12-4 and TRBJ2-1, with 11 bases identical to TRBD2. The trim removed 5 bases at V and 13 bases at J, leaving 4 bases unmatched. The CDR3 runs to 12 residues. CDR3 region: CASSPLAGGQFF. The CDR3 DNA follows: TGTGCCAGCAGTCCTCTAGCGGGAGGCCAGTTCTTC.

The chain links TRBV7-2 to TRBJ1-5; 9 bases agree with TRBD1. V was clipped by 2 bases and J by 11 bases; unmatched bases: 7. CDR3 length: 14 residues. In germline, CDR1 is SGHTA, CDR2 FQGNSA. CDR3: CASSLTGGPSSQHF. The DNA for the CDR3 is TGTGCCAGCAGCTTAACAGGGGGCCCTTCTTCCCAGCATTTT.

This clonotype was observed a few times. This chain connects TRBV18 to TRBJ1-1; D is possibly TRBD1 (6 bases). V gave up 6 bases and J gave up 2 bases, with 19 bases separating them. This CDR3 is 16 amino acids long. CDR1 is KGHSH, CDR2 LQKENI, per germline. The CDR3 DNA reads as TGTGCCAGCTCGCGGTACAACTCGGACAGTAACACTGAAGCTTTCTTT. Protein sequence: CASSRYNSDSNTEAFF.

This clonotype was recorded many times. This chain links TRBV20-1 with TRBJ1-1, with D hard to call. V lost 4 bases and J 3 bases, leaving 6 bases between the germline ends. The CDR3 extends over 11 amino acids. CDR1 is DFQATT and CDR2 is SNEGSKA in the germline V gene (reference sequence). CDR3 in amino acids: CSATDYTEAFF. The CDR3 DNA reads as TGCAGTGCTACCGATTACACTGAAGCTTTCTTT.

The V and J genes are TRBV12-3 or TRBV12-4 and TRBJ2-3; 9 bases line up with TRBD2. The CDR3 totals 19 residues. Trimming removed 5 bases from V and 2 bases from J; junction bases left unmatched: 17. CDR3 sequence reads: CASSPRLPGLAEDTDTQYF. CDR3 in DNA: TGTGCCAGCAGTCCCCGCCTCCCGGGACTAGCAGAAGACACAGATACGCAGTATTTT.

This rearrangement joins TRBV10-3 to TRBJ1-1; TRBD1 aligns across 9 bases. The CDR3 contains 13 residues. The ends lost 6 bases at V and 11 bases at J; junction bases unmatched: 10. Germline CDR1 is ENHRY and CDR2 is SYGVKD. CDR3 DNA sequence: TGTGCCATCAGGCTGGGACCAGGGACAGGGGCTTTCTTT. Translation: CAIRLGPGTGAFF.